What follows are 9 T cell receptor beta chains derived from one specimen sequenced in a study of blood T cell repertoires in COVID-19 (dated by TCRdb to the early 2020s). Libraries came from the immunoSEQ multiplex PCR assay. The table was pulled from immuneACCESS by TCRdb, which kept in-frame rearrangements only. Such tables lose some clones; where checked, under half of the loss comes from unresolved V genes, and the rest has no known cause. This sample is represented by roughly 270,000 clones; 85% of them were singletons. Around 2.5% of the sample is held by the ten biggest clonotypes. Source material: PBMCs or T cells enriched from blood (not recorded which). The receptors originated from a woman in her fifties or sixties who had recovered from COVID-19.

This clone has just one count. V and J are TRBV24-1 and TRBJ1-2; 9 positions match TRBD1. After removal of 6 bases from V and 8 bases from J, the junction contained 9 bases not matched to a gene. The CDR3 loop spans 14 amino acids. Germline loops: CDR1 KGHDR, CDR2 SFDVKD. CDR3 coding DNA: TGTGCCACCAGTCAAGGACAGGGGACTAGGGGCTACACCTTC. Its protein product is CATSQGQGTRGYTF.

The table lists this clone with a few counts. The chain uses TRBV6-5 and TRBJ1-1; 7 positions agree with TRBD1. V lost 6 bases and J lost 5; bases outside the gene matches: 6. The CDR3 has 13 amino acids. Germline loops: CDR1 MNHEY, CDR2 SVGAGI. CDR3: CASSRLRGTEAFF. CDR3 sequence (DNA): TGTGCCAGCAGCCGACTCAGGGGGACTGAAGCTTTCTTT.

The chain joins TRBV9 to TRBJ2-7, with D perhaps matching TRBD2 (6 bases). This CDR3 has 14 amino acids. With 0 bases removed from V and 3 bases from J, the gap between germline ends came to 10 bases. Per the germline V gene, CDR1 is SGDLS and CDR2 is YYNGEE. The CDR3 reads CASSVAQDYYEQYF. The CDR3 coding sequence is TGTGCCAGCAGCGTAGCCCAGGACTACTACGAGCAGTACTTC.

The chain couples TRBV7-2 to TRBJ1-2; D ambiguous. V lost 1 base and J lost 5, with 8 bases in between. Germline CDR1 reads SGHTA; CDR2 reads FQGNSA. The CDR3 is made up of 13 amino acids. The DNA of the CDR3 is TGTGCCAGCAGCTTAGGGGCAGATTATGGCTACACCTTC. This encodes CASSLGADYGYTF.

The chain's CDR3 is CASSSTTGGIHEQYF. Written as DNA, the CDR3 is TGCGCCAGCAGCTCGACCACAGGGGGCATCCACGAGCAGTACTTC. This chain joins TRBV5-1 and TRBJ2-7, with TRBD1 matching over 9 bases. With 3 bases clipped from V and 5 bases from J, the junction kept 9 bases outside the gene matches. Germline loops: CDR1 SGHRS, CDR2 YFSETQ. The CDR3 extends over 15 amino acids.

CDR3 loop: CASSPTVKSYNEQFF. DNA for the CDR3: TGTGCCAGCTCACCAACGGTAAAATCCTACAATGAGCAGTTCTTC. The chain has TRBV18 and TRBJ2-1; D unclear. The germline V gene encodes CDR1 KGHSH and CDR2 LQKENI. The CDR3 loop spans 15 amino acids. Trimming took off 2 bases at V and 1 base at J, with 9 bases between the two ends.

The chain joins TRBV5-8 to TRBJ1-3; D gene unclear. V lost 0 bases to trimming and J lost 0 bases, with 7 bases between them. The CDR3 has 15 amino acids. CDR1 SGHTS and CDR2 YDEGEE come from the germline V gene. The CDR3, as DNA: TGTGCCAGCAGCTTGGACGGTATCTCTGGAAACACCATATATTTT. Protein: CASSLDGISGNTIYF. The full variable domain, completed using reference TRBV5-8 and TRBJ1-3, is EAGVTQSPTHLIKTRGQQATLRCSPISGHTSVYWYQQALGLGLQFLLWYDEGEERNRGNFPPRFSGRQFPNYSSELNVNALELEDSALYLCASSLDGISGNTIYFGEGSWLTVV.

This rearrangement joins TRBV4-2 to TRBJ2-1, with 10 bases aligning to TRBD2. V lost 1 base and J lost 8; bases outside the gene matches: 11. Germline CDR1 reads LGHNA; CDR2 reads YNFKEQ. CDR3 length: 17 residues. CDR3 sequence (DNA): TGTGCCAGCAGCCAAGTGGCAGCGGGAGGGCCTTGGGATGAGCAGTTCTTC. It specifies CASSQVAAGGPWDEQFF.

The J gene is TRBJ1-1, the V gene TRBV18; D is unresolved. Per germline, CDR1 KGHSH and CDR2 LQKENI. The CDR3 contains 16 residues. The V end was cut by 2 bases, the J end by 1 base, with 14 bases between. The chain's CDR3 is CASSPGPSVANTEAFF. The CDR3 bases are TGTGCCAGCTCACCAGGTCCTTCTGTGGCGAACACTGAAGCTTTCTTT.